The rows below give T cell receptor beta chains drawn from one sample of a study of blood T cell repertoires in COVID-19. Assay used: immunoSEQ multiplex PCR; TCRdb lists only in-frame clones, some missing. Among some 110,000 clones, about 91% were seen once, and the ten largest hold roughly 5.5%. Source material: peripheral blood. These receptors originate from a human donor in a cohort sampled during active COVID-19. CDR3s include the opening cysteine and the closing phenylalanine or tryptophan. The D gene is left open where the match is weak. The size of a clone is reported for some rows only, either as once, few or many, or as a class for expanded clones.

D: TRBD2
size: NA
V: TRBV2
J: TRBJ2-7
CDR3: CASSATSAPRAAHF
DNA: TGTGCCAGCAGCGCAACTAGCGCTCCCCGAGCCGCACACTTC

D: TRBD2
size: NA
V: TRBV4-1
J: TRBJ2-7
CDR3: CASSQEQRLAGVYEQYF
DNA: TGCGCCAGCAGCCAAGAGCAGAGACTAGCGGGGGTCTACGAGCAGTACTTC

D: NA
size: NA
V: TRBV13
J: TRBJ2-4
CDR3: CASSQGSENIQYF
DNA: TGTGCCAGCAGCCAAGGGAGTGAAAACATTCAGTACTTC

D: TRBD1
size: NA
V: TRBV9
J: TRBJ1-5
CDR3: CASSAAGGLGQPQHF
DNA: TGTGCCAGCAGCGCCGCAGGGGGCTTGGGTCAGCCCCAGCATTTT

D: NA
size: NA
V: TRBV4-1
J: TRBJ2-1
CDR3: CASSQDPSLAGRSYNEQFF
DNA: TGCGCCAGCAGCCAAGATCCCTCTCTTGCGGGCCGATCCTACAATGAGCAGTTCTTC

D: TRBD1
size: NA
V: TRBV5-1
J: TRBJ1-1
CDR3: CASSWTGVGEAFF
DNA: TGCGCCAGCAGCTGGACAGGGGTTGGTGAAGCTTTCTTT

D: NA
size: NA
V: TRBV30
J: TRBJ1-1
CDR3: CAWNGIALNTEAFF
DNA: TGTGCCTGGAATGGAATAGCTTTGAACACTGAAGCTTTCTTT

D: NA
size: NA
V: TRBV18
J: TRBJ2-1
CDR3: CASSPPGVVGNEQFF
DNA: TGTGCCAGCTCACCACCAGGGGTGGTTGGCAATGAGCAGTTCTTC

D: NA
size: NA
V: TRBV27
J: TRBJ1-6
CDR3: CASSLHAGVPSPLHF
DNA: TGTGCCAGCAGTTTACATGCAGGGGTACCCTCCCCCCTCCACTTT

D: NA
size: NA
V: TRBV27
J: TRBJ1-5
CDR3: CASRFTGARNQPQHF
DNA: TGTGCCAGCAGATTTACAGGAGCCCGCAATCAGCCCCAGCATTTT

D: NA
size: NA
V: TRBV6-5
J: TRBJ1-2
CDR3: CASSPGYNGYTF
DNA: TGTGCCAGCAGTCCCGGGTACAATGGCTACACCTTC

D: TRBD1
size: NA
V: TRBV7-8
J: TRBJ2-2
CDR3: CASSGTGTGTGELFF
DNA: TGTGCCAGCAGCGGGACCGGGACAGGGACCGGGGAGCTGTTTTTT

D: TRBD2
size: few
V: TRBV4-3
J: TRBJ2-7
CDR3: CASSQAGGGYEQYF
DNA: TGCGCCAGCAGCCAAGCGGGGGGGGGTTACGAGCAGTACTTC

D: TRBD1
size: NA
V: TRBV28
J: TRBJ2-1
CDR3: CASSFPGQGAREQFF
DNA: TGTGCCAGCAGTTTTCCGGGACAGGGGGCTCGTGAGCAGTTCTTC

D: NA
size: NA
V: TRBV30
J: TRBJ2-5
CDR3: CAWDPGNQETQYF
DNA: TGTGCCTGGGACCCCGGGAACCAAGAGACCCAGTACTTC

D: NA
size: NA
V: TRBV15
J: TRBJ2-7
CDR3: CATSRVGDLGEQYF
DNA: TGTGCCACCAGCAGAGTTGGGGACTTGGGCGAGCAGTACTTC

D: TRBD2
size: few
V: TRBV28
J: TRBJ2-2
CDR3: CASSGRQAGLAGHTGELFF
DNA: TGTGCCAGCAGCGGGAGACAGGCCGGACTAGCGGGACACACCGGGGAGCTGTTTTTT

D: TRBD1
size: NA
V: TRBV19
J: TRBJ1-1
CDR3: CASSSTGYFHTEAFF
DNA: TGTGCCAGTAGCTCGACAGGGTACTTCCACACTGAAGCTTTCTTT

D: NA
size: NA
V: TRBV30
J: TRBJ1-1
CDR3: CACSPRMNTEAFF
DNA: TGTGCCTGCTCTCCCAGGATGAACACTGAAGCTTTCTTT

D: TRBD1
size: NA
V: TRBV11-2
J: TRBJ2-7
CDR3: CASSLRTGTNHEQYF
DNA: TGTGCCAGCAGCTTACGGACAGGGACGAACCACGAGCAGTACTTC

D: TRBD2
size: NA
V: TRBV6-5
J: TRBJ2-7
CDR3: CASRFPGGDNEQYF
DNA: TGTGCCAGCAGGTTCCCGGGGGGGGACAACGAGCAGTACTTC

D: NA
size: once
V: TRBV14
J: TRBJ2-1
CDR3: CASADGGRTYNEQFF
DNA: TGTGCCAGCGCTGACGGGGGGCGAACCTACAATGAGCAGTTCTTC

D: NA
size: NA
V: TRBV7-9
J: TRBJ1-4
CDR3: CASSPQTDPNGGSLFF
DNA: TGTGCCAGCAGCCCCCAAACTGACCCAAATGGGGGGTCCCTGTTTTTT

D: TRBD1
size: NA
V: TRBV7-8
J: TRBJ2-4
CDR3: CASSSLQGQGIQYF
DNA: TGTGCCAGCAGCTCTTTACAGGGACAGGGGATTCAGTACTTC

D: TRBD1
size: NA
V: TRBV11-2
J: TRBJ1-1
CDR3: CASSARDRGRTNTEAFF
DNA: TGTGCCAGCAGCGCGCGGGACAGGGGGCGGACGAACACTGAAGCTTTCTTT

D: NA
size: NA
V: TRBV5-1
J: TRBJ1-2
CDR3: CASSLDSYGYTF
DNA: TGCGCCAGCAGCTTGGACAGCTATGGCTACACCTTC